This TCR beta chain was identified during a study of shared T cell receptors in the human thymus. Germline V lookup: CDR1 MDHEN, CDR2 SYDVKM. The V end lost 2 bases, the J end lost 5 bases, and 12 bases lay between the germline ends. There are 14 residues in the CDR3. Profiled with immunoSEQ multiplex PCR; TCRdb holds only in-frame clones, not every one. The table records roughly 660,000 clones, more than 75% of them present only once. The table lists this clone with a count of one. This sample was shared with a second study, whose subject was human thymus T cells. As that study records: The donor group consisted of healthy Finnish infants who were having corrective surgery for congenital heart defects. The thymus tissue came from resections taken during corrective heart surgery. Among thymic and blood repertoires, usage of V and J genes appeared biased. There were highly overlapping thymic repertoires among unrelated individuals, as related research reported.

Sequenced: thymocytes. The chain links TRBV28 to TRBJ1-2, with D possibly being TRBD1 (6 bases). This clonotype was obtained from a boy younger than two with a congenital heart defect. The CDR3 DNA sequence: TGTGCCAGCAGTTTAATGGGGGCCCGGTATGGCTACACCTTC. Translated, it gives CASSLMGARYGYTF.